The 12 T cell receptor beta chains listed next were all sequenced from one sample in a study of PD-1 blockade in classical Hodgkin lymphoma (TCRdb year 2020). The time point label, as the study defines it: cycle 1 day 1 (C1D1), immediately before nivolumab initiation. All trial patients had relapsed after autologous stem cell transplantation, with cohorts A, B and C differing in prior brentuximab vedotin exposure. CD4+ T cells were purified from thawed PBMCs by magnetic negative selection with a Miltenyi CD4+ T cell isolation kit. Receptor amplification or capture employed the immunoSEQ multiplex PCR assay. Entries here come from immuneACCESS through TCRdb and include only in-frame sequences with V and J called. Some clones fail to appear in such tables; in the studies checked, an unresolved V gene covers under half of the shortfall, and the cause of the remainder is unknown. Within this sample are about 8,500 clones, with approximately 84% of them counted one time only. The ten most abundant clones make up 9% to 13% of the sample.

The input for sequencing was CD4+ T cells from blood, taken at baseline. The source of these receptors is a human donor with classical Hodgkin lymphoma.

The chain uses TRBV7-2 and TRBJ2-2, with a tentative D call TRBD2 (6 bases). The germline CDR1 and CDR2 sequences are SGHTA and FQGNSA. There are 15 residues in the CDR3. The V end lost 3 bases, the J end lost 1 base, and 9 bases lay between the germline ends. The CDR3 DNA reads TGTGCCAGCAGCTTGAATAGCGGGAACACCGGGGAGCTGTTTTTT. Translation gives CASSLNSGNTGELFF.

The genes are TRBV27 and TRBJ2-7; D perhaps matches TRBD1 (8 bases). V was shortened by 6 bases and J by 0 bases, with 15 bases between the two germline ends. Germline loops: CDR1 MNHEY, CDR2 SMNVEV (reference sequence). There are 15 residues in the CDR3. CDR3 nucleotide sequence: TGTGCCAGCAGGCGGGGGACAGGCAGCTCCTACGAGCAGTACTTC. It specifies CASRRGTGSSYEQYF.

This clone appeared a single time. The V gene is TRBV6-5, the J gene TRBJ2-7, with D hard to call. The CDR3 runs 11 residues. V dropped 6 bases and J dropped 3 bases, with 6 bases sitting between them. The germline V gene encodes CDR1 MNHEY and CDR2 SVGAGI. Written as DNA, the CDR3 is TGTGCCAGCAGGCGATTCTACGAGCAGTACTTC. Protein: CASRRFYEQYF.

The chain couples TRBV7-9 to TRBJ1-5; D ambiguous. CDR1 SEHNR and CDR2 FQNEAQ come from the germline V gene (reference sequence). The CDR3 consists of 14 residues. The germline V and J ends were trimmed by 5 bases and 3 bases, with 11 bases remaining between them. CDR3 residues: CASSIRHINQPQHF. The CDR3 nucleotides read TGTGCCAGCAGCATTCGACACATCAATCAGCCCCAGCATTTT.

The count of this clone is one. The chain is built from TRBV19 and TRBJ2-1, with 9 positions matching TRBD1. V shed 5 bases and J 6 bases; nucleotides not matched to a gene: 8. CDR3 size: 15 residues. Germline values: CDR1 LNHDA, CDR2 SQIVND (reference sequence). Here the CDR3 DNA reads TGTGCCAGTAGTCCTGGCGGGACAGGGCTCAATGAGCAGTTCTTC. Amino acid sequence: CASSPGGTGLNEQFF.

This clone was picked up a small number of times. V is TRBV28 and J is TRBJ1-4; D gene ambiguous. This CDR3 contains 15 residues. Per germline, CDR1 MDHEN and CDR2 SYDVKM. Trimming left V 1 base short and J 1 base short, with 7 bases between. The CDR3, as DNA: TGTGCCAGCAGTTTATATCGCAGAACTAATGAAAAACTGTTTTTT. Translation: CASSLYRRTNEKLFF.

This rearrangement joins TRBV18 to TRBJ2-3; maybe TRBD1 (6 bases). Germline CDR1 is KGHSH and CDR2 is LQKENI. The CDR3 is made up of 13 amino acids. The ends were cut back, 2 bases at V and 8 bases at J, with 11 bases in the middle. CDR3 DNA: TGTGCCAGCTCACCAGTGGGGGCCCTTACGCAGTATTTT. This gives the protein CASSPVGALTQYF.

The rearrangement links TRBV5-1 to TRBJ2-3; 12 bases fit TRBD1. J lost 7 bases, V lost 4 bases, and 10 bases had no gene match. The CDR3 is 16 residues long. CDR1 and CDR2 (germline): SGHRS, YFSETQ. CDR3 protein: CASSTGGTGGANTQYF. CDR3 sequence (DNA): TGCGCCAGCAGCACGGGTGGGACAGGGGGCGCGAATACGCAGTATTTT.

This chain connects TRBV6-5 to TRBJ2-7, with 8 bases identical to TRBD2. CDR1 MNHEY and CDR2 SVGAGI come from the germline V gene. V trimming: 7 bases; J trimming: 2 bases; junction bases outside the gene matches: 10. The CDR3 spans 15 residues. CDR3 nucleotides: TGTGCCAGCAATCTTCCGGCTAGCGGGCCCTACGAGCAGTACTTC. Its translation is CASNLPASGPYEQYF.

This clone has more than one count but fewer than ten. The chain recombines TRBV28 with TRBJ1-2; maybe TRBD1 (5 bases). Germline-derived CDR1 and CDR2 are MDHEN and SYDVKM. V lost 3 bases, J lost 7 bases, and 15 bases lay in between. CDR3 size: 14 residues. The CDR3 loop reads CASSFPDRRTGYTF. The CDR3 DNA reads as TGTGCCAGCAGTTTCCCTGACAGAAGGACTGGCTACACCTTC.

The chain has TRBV11-2 and TRBJ2-1; TRBD2 matches at 11 bases. Germline CDR1 reads SGHAT; CDR2 reads FQNNGV. The CDR3 runs to 18 residues. V was pared by 5 bases and J by 4 bases, with 13 bases of the junction left unmatched. CDR3 nucleotide sequence: TGTGCCAGCAGCCCTGGGGGACTAGCGGAGGGAATTTACAATGAGCAGTTCTTC. Amino acid sequence: CASSPGGLAEGIYNEQFF. Looking up the rest from reference TRBV11-2 and TRBJ2-1 gives the full variable domain: EAGVAQSPRYKIIEKRQSVAFWCNPISGHATLYWYQQILGQGPKLLIQFQNNGVVDDSQLPKDRFSAERLKGVDSTLKIQPAKLEDSAVYLCASSPGGLAEGIYNEQFFGPGTRLTVL.

The chain couples TRBV5-5 to TRBJ1-2, with TRBD1 matching over 8 bases. V lost 6 bases and J lost 0; bases outside the gene matches: 10. Germline loops: CDR1 SGHKS, CDR2 YYEKEE (reference sequence). The CDR3 covers 16 residues. CDR3 sequence reads: CASTVGTGGSNYGYTF. The CDR3 DNA is TGTGCCAGCACTGTTGGGACAGGAGGGTCTAACTATGGCTACACCTTC.